This T cell receptor beta chain was recorded in a study of blood T cell repertoires in COVID-19. Turning to the study itself: Donors in the United States, Italy and Spain gave samples during acute or convalescent COVID-19. Sources were T cells, B-cell-depleted T cells, or PBMCs; the material itself was cDNA or gDNA.

V was clipped by 3 bases and J by 8 bases; unmatched bases: 7. CDR3 length equals 15 residues. The V gene's germline CDR1 is SGHVS and CDR2 FQNEAQ. Sequencing used immunoSEQ multiplex PCR; TCRdb keeps in-frame clones, though not all of them. The sample holds some 230,000 clones, roughly 84% seen once. Input material: peripheral blood. The chain is built from TRBV7-8 and TRBJ1-4; 9 bases match TRBD1. This sequence was found in a woman aged 50 to 65 with acute or convalescent COVID-19. CDR3 loop: CASSFRTGEGEKLFF. CDR3 DNA: TGTGCCAGCAGCTTCAGGACAGGGGAGGGAGAAAAACTGTTTTTT.